This entry is about one TCR beta chain. Its antigen is currently unknown. This sample stems from a study of T cell responses to AZD1222 COVID-19 vaccine. The germline CDR1 and CDR2 sequences are GTSNPN and SVGIG (reference sequence). Trimming removed 3 bases at V and 9 bases at J, with 21 bases between. The CDR3 contains 16 residues. Sequencing used immunoSEQ multiplex PCR; TCRdb keeps in-frame clones, though not all of them. The table has about 97,000 clones, 70% to 90% seen once. Study results and caveats: Dominant at 160-218 and 743-854, vaccine-associated CD4 TCRs also spanned spike.

The sample here was peripheral blood, taken on day 0 of AZD1222 vaccination. This receptor was identified in an adult in good health. The rearrangement links TRBV30 to TRBJ1-6, with D unresolved. CDR3 nucleotide sequence: TGTGCCTGGAGCCCCCGTGTCGGGCCACGGGGTTCACCCCTCCACTTT. Residues: CAWSPRVGPRGSPLHF.